This passage covers 12 T cell receptor beta chains from one sample sequenced in a study of T cells expressing NK-cell markers. Following a re-call of the 5' RACE reads, TCRdb has one entry per CDR3 protein and lacks DNA. The sample table includes approximately 440,000 distinct CDR3 sequences. The sequenced material came from blood T cells: a sorted CD56 or NKG2C T cell subset, CD4+ or CD8+ T cells, or bulk PBMC T cells (not recorded which). These receptors originate from a woman aged 50 to 60 in good health.

The J gene is TRBJ2-1, the V gene TRBV18; without DNA, the TCRdb call of TRBD2 cannot be checked. Germline V gene sequence: CDR1 KGHSH, CDR2 LQKENI. The CDR3 is 16 amino acids. The CDR3: CASSPRLGEGYNEQFF.

The CDR3 is CASTLGGPPIAKNIQYF. The gene calls are TRBV12-3 or TRBV12-4 and TRBJ2-4; TCRdb's D call, TRBD1, is unchecked because there is no DNA. The CDR3 is made up of 17 amino acids.

The chain has TRBV6-5 and TRBJ2-3; TCRdb picks TRBD2, but there is no DNA to check that call. The CDR3 is 15 amino acids. Germline V gene data show CDR1 as MNHEY and CDR2 as SVGAGI. The CDR3 sequence: CATNSGTSGTDTQYF.

The chain is built from TRBV5-1 and TRBJ2-1; TCRdb outputs TRBD1, but without DNA this stays unchecked. This CDR3 has 14 residues. The germline CDR1 and CDR2 sequences are SGHRS and YFSETQ. The CDR3 sequence: CASSLRDIRDEQFF.

The chain carries TRBV12-3 or TRBV12-4 and TRBJ1-2; TCRdb lists TRBD1, though no DNA is available to test this call. The CDR3 extends over 13 amino acids. The CDR3 reads CASRPGQPDGYTF.

The rearrangement uses TRBV30 and TRBJ1-5; TCRdb selects TRBD1, and the lack of DNA leaves this call unchecked. Germline lookup yields CDR1 GTSNPN and CDR2 SVGIG (reference sequence). This CDR3 has 12 amino acids. The CDR3 here is CAWKSGNQPQHF.

J is TRBJ1-2 and V is TRBV28. Germline loops: CDR1 MDHEN, CDR2 SYDVKM. This CDR3 has 14 amino acids. The CDR3: CASSFRTAGGGYTF.

The CDR3 here is CASSVTTWNIQYF. The chain links TRBV5-8 to TRBJ2-4. The germline V gene encodes CDR1 SGHTS and CDR2 YDEGEE. There are 13 residues in the CDR3.

The chain links TRBV18 to TRBJ2-5; TCRdb's D gene call, TRBD2, goes unchecked for lack of DNA. The germline CDR1 and CDR2 sequences are KGHSH and LQKENI. This CDR3 spans 19 amino acids. The CDR3 is CASSRTPPRGALFQETQYF.

This CDR3 is CASSGGRVNEQFF. This chain links TRBV5-4 with TRBJ2-1; with no DNA, the TCRdb D assignment of TRBD2 cannot be verified. Germline V gives CDR1 SGHNT, CDR2 YYREEE (reference sequence). The CDR3 covers 13 residues.

The rearrangement links TRBV11-3 to TRBJ1-1; no DNA is available, so the TRBD1 call from TCRdb remains unchecked. The germline CDR1 and CDR2 sequences are SGHNT and YENEEA. CDR3 length equals 17 residues. CDR3: CASSSPWGQAKNTEAFF.

The chain recombines TRBV16 with TRBJ2-7. In germline, CDR1 is KGHSY, CDR2 FQNENV. The CDR3 is made up of 14 amino acids. CDR3 sequence: CASSQSDTKYEQYF. Full variable domain (outside the CDR3, taken from reference TRBV16 and TRBJ2-7): GEEVAQTPKHLVRGEGQKAKLYCAPIKGHSYVFWYQQVLKNEFKFLISFQNENVFDETGMPKERFSAKCLPNSPCSLEIQATKLEDSAVYFCASSQSDTKYEQYFGPGTRLTVT.